The 18 T cell receptor beta chains in this list originate from one sample, sequenced in a study of shared clonotypes between healthy human individuals. Generated by immunoSEQ multiplex PCR, the TCRdb table keeps only in-frame clones and is missing some. The profile shows more than 2 million clones, approximately 95% of them singletons. Sequenced input: naive CD4+ T cells sorted from blood. Subset meaning: CD45RA+ positively selected. The receptor set was obtained from a man aged 18-30 years in good health.

This clone was seen more than once but under ten times. The chain carries TRBV5-1 and TRBJ2-5; D is undetermined. This CDR3 is built from 15 residues. The V gene lost 0 bases and the J gene lost 5 bases, with 14 bases spanning the gap. Germline loops: CDR1 SGHRS, CDR2 YFSETQ. The CDR3: CASSLARPQGETQYF. CDR3 DNA sequence: TGCGCCAGCAGCTTGGCCCGCCCTCAAGGGGAGACCCAGTACTTC.

The chain uses TRBV13 and TRBJ2-3; TRBD1 is a possible D gene (6 bases). With 6 bases removed from V and 1 base from J, the gap between germline ends came to 11 bases. CDR1 and CDR2 (germline): PRHDT, FYEKMQ (reference sequence). CDR3 size: 14 residues. The CDR3 sequence is CASRPKGGTDTQYF. The CDR3 bases are TGTGCCAGCAGACCGAAGGGGGGCACAGATACGCAGTATTTT.

The rearrangement joins TRBV5-4 to TRBJ1-5, with TRBD1 identical over 7 bases. The CDR3 spans 15 residues. Germline V CDR1 and CDR2: SGHNT, YYREEE (reference sequence). The V gene end was trimmed by 5 bases and the J gene end by 9 bases; junction bases not matched to a gene: 14. The CDR3, as DNA: TGTGCCAGCAGACGATCCCGGACAGGTGGGAGGCCCCAGCATTTT. It specifies CASRRSRTGGRPQHF.

The V and J genes are TRBV20-1 and TRBJ2-7; no firm D call. This CDR3 contains 11 residues. Germline CDR1 and CDR2: DFQATT and SNEGSKA (reference sequence). The V end was cut by 1 base, the J end by 5 bases, with 6 bases between. The CDR3 coding sequence is TGCAGTGCTAGAGTGATAAACGAGCAGTACTTC. Amino acids: CSARVINEQYF.

The chain couples TRBV5-4 to TRBJ2-5, with D tentatively TRBD2 (6 bases). Germline V gene sequence: CDR1 SGHNT, CDR2 YYREEE (reference sequence). V was cut by 0 bases and J by 4 bases, with 13 bases left in between. The CDR3 consists of 15 residues. The CDR3 loop is CASSLVGAGSETQYF. The DNA for the CDR3 is TGTGCCAGCAGCTTGGTAGGGGCGGGGTCAGAGACCCAGTACTTC.

This clone was counted once. The rearrangement uses TRBV12-5 and TRBJ2-7, with 9 bases fitting TRBD1. This CDR3 region has 15 residues. CDR1 LGHNT and CDR2 FRNRAP come from the germline V gene. Trimming removed 5 bases from V and 3 bases from J; junction bases left unmatched: 8. The CDR3 region has the DNA TGTGCTAGTGGTCGCCGAGGACAGGGGATCTACGAGCAGTACTTC. Protein product: CASGRRGQGIYEQYF. The full variable domain, with the rest looked up from reference TRBV12-5 and TRBJ2-7, is DARVTQTPRHKVTEMGQEVTMRCQPILGHNTVFWYRQTMMQGLELLAYFRNRAPLDDSGMPKDRFSAEMPDATLATLKIQPSEPRDSAVYFCASGRRGQGIYEQYFGPGTRLTVT.

As for this clone: Other DNA sequences within the sample encode an identical CDR3. The DNA of the CDR3 is TGTGCCAGCTCACCAGTATTAGGAGAAAAACTGTTTTTT. Amino acid sequence: CASSPVLGEKLFF. The V call is TRBV18, the J call TRBJ1-4; D remains unclear. The V and J ends lost 2 bases and 8 bases respectively, with 9 bases between them. The CDR3 has 13 residues. Looked up from germline, CDR1 is KGHSH and CDR2 is LQKENI.

Here the CDR3 DNA reads TGTGCCAGCAGCTTAGGGGTAGTCCGGGGGGAGCAGTACTTC. Protein: CASSLGVVRGEQYF. This chain joins TRBV7-8 and TRBJ2-7; D perhaps matches TRBD2 (6 bases). Germline V CDR1 and CDR2: SGHVS, FQNEAQ. The CDR3 consists of 14 residues. V gave up 1 base and J gave up 7 bases, with 14 bases separating them. Supplemented by reference TRBV7-8 and TRBJ2-7, the full variable domain reads GAGVSQSPRYKVAKRGQDVALRCDPISGHVSLFWYQQALGQGPEFLTYFQNEAQLDKSGLPSDRFFAERPEGSVSTLKIQRTQQEDSAVYLCASSLGVVRGEQYFGPGTRLTVT.

The chain is built from TRBV6-1 and TRBJ1-2; a weak D match, TRBD1 (5 bases). Between the trimmed V and J ends, which lost 4 bases and 6 bases, there was a span of 12 bases. This CDR3 is built from 13 residues. Germline V lookup: CDR1 MNHNS, CDR2 SASEGT. CDR3 coding DNA: TGTGCCAGCAGTGTAGAGGGGCTGGATGGCTACACCTTC. Protein product: CASSVEGLDGYTF.

V and J are TRBV28 and TRBJ2-2; 8 bases fit TRBD2. This CDR3 region has 16 residues. V dropped 6 bases and J dropped 5; count of bases not matched to a gene: 11. Germline V gene data show CDR1 as MDHEN and CDR2 as SYDVKM. This CDR3 is CASRFSGGGKTGELFF. CDR3 sequence (DNA): TGTGCCAGCAGGTTTTCCGGCGGGGGGAAAACCGGGGAGCTGTTTTTT.

V and J are TRBV19 and TRBJ2-1, with D perhaps matching TRBD1 or TRBD2 (5 bases each). CDR3 length equals 15 residues. Germline V gives CDR1 LNHDA, CDR2 SQIVND (reference sequence). Between the trimmed V and J ends, which lost 5 bases and 7 bases, there was a span of 18 bases. The CDR3 DNA reads as TGTGCCAGTAGTCAGACAGTGCCGACGGGGAATGAGCAGTTCTTC. This gives the protein CASSQTVPTGNEQFF.

In the case of this clone: This sample also contains other DNA sequences that code for the same CDR3. This chain joins TRBV19 and TRBJ1-2; 8 bases line up with TRBD1. The germline gives CDR1 LNHDA, CDR2 SQIVND (reference sequence). The CDR3 runs 13 residues. V trimming: 4 bases; J trimming: 8 bases; junction bases outside the gene matches: 6. The CDR3 reads CASSTGQGRGYTF. The DNA of the CDR3 is TGTGCCAGTAGTACAGGACAGGGACGAGGCTACACCTTC.

The chain employs TRBV2 and TRBJ1-4; 7 nucleotides match TRBD1. J lost 7 bases, V lost 7 bases, and 3 bases had no gene match. There are 12 residues in the CDR3. Germline CDR1 and CDR2: SNHLY and FYNNEI. The CDR3 protein is CASKRGPEKLFF. CDR3 nucleotide sequence: TGTGCCAGCAAGAGGGGGCCTGAAAAACTGTTTTTT.

In the case of this clone: Additional DNA sequences in this sample encode the identical CDR3. The chain recombines TRBV14 with TRBJ1-6; D unclear. The V gene lost 3 bases and the J gene lost 10 bases, with 7 bases spanning the gap. Germline V gene data show CDR1 as SGHDN and CDR2 as FVKESK. The CDR3 loop spans 12 amino acids. The CDR3 sequence: CASSQVGSPLHF. The CDR3 nucleotides are TGTGCCAGCAGCCAGGTTGGGTCACCCCTCCACTTT.

This chain links TRBV29-1 with TRBJ1-2; 10 bases are shared with TRBD1. The junction had 10 bases not matched to a gene; V was cut back by 6 bases and J by 3 bases. Germline V gene sequence: CDR1 SQVTM, CDR2 ANQGSEA. The CDR3 length is 15 residues. The chain's CDR3 is CSVRGGTGEYYGYTF. The CDR3 nucleotides are TGCAGCGTCCGAGGGGGGACAGGGGAGTACTATGGCTACACCTTC.

The rearrangement uses TRBV11-2 and TRBJ1-4; 7 bases line up with TRBD1. In germline, CDR1 is SGHAT, CDR2 FQNNGV. After removal of 5 bases from V and 5 bases from J, the junction contained 2 bases not matched to a gene. This CDR3 comprises 13 residues. The CDR3 protein is CASSQGVNEKLFF. For the CDR3, the DNA is TGTGCCAGCAGCCAGGGGGTAAATGAAAAACTGTTTTTT.

The CDR3 sequence: CASSVEGPALGNTIYF. The CDR3 region has the DNA TGTGCCAGCAGCGTAGAGGGCCCAGCATTGGGAAACACCATATATTTT. The V and J genes are TRBV9 and TRBJ1-3; D remains ambiguous. V dropped 0 bases and J dropped 4 bases, with 14 bases sitting between them. Germline CDR1 reads SGDLS; CDR2 reads YYNGEE. CDR3 length equals 16 residues.

The chain links TRBV18 to TRBJ1-3; possibly TRBD1 for D (6 bases). Per germline, CDR1 KGHSH and CDR2 LQKENI. V was cut by 6 bases and J by 6 bases, with 21 bases left in between. The CDR3 sequence is 16 residues long. In nucleotides, the CDR3 is TGTGCCAGCTCGAACAGGGTCCAGGCGGAGGAAAACACCATATATTTT. Its protein product is CASSNRVQAEENTIYF.